This T cell receptor (beta chain) was found in a study of T-cell memory formation after mild COVID-19. On the study more broadly: Largely, the TCR clusters proved donor specific.

Study-level results: Shrinking CD4+ clones resided mostly in CM and EM, and CD8+ ones in EMRA. Pre-infection memory showed some responding clones, and this suggested that cross-reactive memory joined.

In the case of this clonotype: What it binds is unknown.

Germline CDR1 and CDR2: SGHRS and YFSETQ. The CDR3 contains 14 residues. Unmatched junction bases numbered 5, after V lost 0 bases and J lost 7 bases. A single record per CDR3 protein comes from TCRdb applying MiXCR to the 5' RACE reads. In the table there are approximately 99,000 distinct CDR3 sequences, roughly 19% of which are singletons. The sequence derives from a man aged 18 to 29 who had mild COVID-19 (a few samples of this study predate the infection). Cell type and time point are not known. The gene calls are TRBV5-1 and TRBJ2-7; 9 positions match TRBD1. The sequenced sample consisted of PBMCs or a T cell subset sorted from them (not recorded which). The CDR3, as DNA: TGCGCCAGCAGCTTGGAACAGGGGGCTCGGGAGCAGTACTTC. Encoded protein: CASSLEQGAREQYF.